One and the same sample provided the 28 T cell receptor beta chains below, sequenced in a study of blood T cells in healthy people across ages. It was with a sample-barcoded 5' primer and a J-beta primer mix that a second PCR of about 7 to 12 cycles was run. Each CDR3 protein gets one entry after TCRdb re-called the 5' RACE reads with MiXCR. The sample lists 650,000 to 800,000 distinct CDR3 sequences, 45% to 60% occurring once. Sequencing used blood. These receptor sequences come from an elderly woman in good health.

The chain carries TRBV10-3 and TRBJ2-7; D might be TRBD1 or TRBD2, each matching 5 bases. This CDR3 has 17 amino acids. Per germline, CDR1 ENHRY and CDR2 SYGVKD. Trimming took off 5 bases at V and 1 base at J, with 21 bases between the two ends. The CDR3 here is CAISKPGPGQNSYEQYF. Written as DNA, the CDR3 is TGTGCCATCAGTAAACCGGGACCCGGTCAGAATTCCTACGAGCAGTACTTC.

This clonotype was picked up many times. V is TRBV6-6 and J is TRBJ2-5, with a tentative D call TRBD2 (6 bases). The CDR3 sequence is 16 residues long. The germline V gene encodes CDR1 MNHNY and CDR2 SVGAGI (reference sequence). Trimming stripped 0 bases from V and 7 bases from J, with 18 bases between. The CDR3, as DNA: TGTGCCAGCAGTTACTCGGGGTCCGGGAGTGGTTGGACCCAGTACTTC. It encodes CASSYSGSGSGWTQYF.

The CDR3 DNA reads TGTGCCAGCAGCGGATGGACCGGAGGGGGTTACGAGCAGTACTTC. Translating it yields CASSGWTGGGYEQYF. This chain links TRBV2 with TRBJ2-1; either TRBD1 or TRBD2 may supply D (6 bases each). The DNA end is more similar to TRBJ2-7, so the J call may be wrong. The CDR3 sequence is 15 residues long. Germline V lookup: CDR1 SNHLY, CDR2 FYNNEI.

This clonotype was counted at least ten times. The chain links TRBV25-1 to TRBJ2-1; tentative D call: TRBD2 (6 bases). The CDR3 runs to 16 residues. The germline CDR1 and CDR2 sequences are MGHDK and SYGVNS. V was shortened by 5 bases and J by 9 bases, with 23 bases between the two germline ends. CDR3: CASSSPGGRLRSEQFF. CDR3 nucleotide sequence: TGTGCCAGCAGTTCGCCCGGGGGTCGACTACGGAGTGAGCAGTTCTTC.

On this clonotype itself: A read error is possible here, since a much larger clone lies one base away. The rearrangement joins TRBV28 to TRBJ2-7; D is perhaps TRBD2 (5 bases). V dropped 5 bases and J dropped 7 bases, with 12 bases sitting between them. CDR1 is MDHEN and CDR2 is SYDVKM in the germline V gene. This CDR3 is 12 amino acids long. CDR3 residues: CASSGLYNEQYF. The CDR3 DNA sequence: TGTGCCAGCAGTGGACTTTACAATGAGCAGTACTTC.

This clonotype has ten or more counts. The rearrangement joins TRBV2 to TRBJ2-1, with unresolved D. The germline CDR1 and CDR2 sequences are SNHLY and FYNNEI. The CDR3 is made up of 14 amino acids. The V end lost 2 bases, the J end lost 0 bases, and 5 bases lay between the germline ends. In DNA, the CDR3 is TGTGCCAGCAGTGAACTTAGCTCCTACAATGAGCAGTTCTTC. It specifies CASSELSSYNEQFF.

This clonotype was seen at least ten times. The chain is built from TRBV20-1 and TRBJ1-2; D remains ambiguous. The CDR3 is 11 amino acids. Germline assignment: CDR1 DFQATT and CDR2 SNEGSKA (reference sequence). Trimming cost V 3 bases and J 2 bases, with 4 bases left between them. The CDR3 protein is CSASQNYGYTF. The CDR3 DNA follows: TGCAGTGCTAGCCAGAACTATGGCTACACCTTC.

This clonotype has a handful of counts. The chain combines TRBV19 with TRBJ1-5, with D hard to call. The CDR3 has 13 amino acids. Germline CDR1 is LNHDA and CDR2 is SQIVND (reference sequence). V was clipped by 4 bases and J by 4 bases, with 8 bases between them. CDR3 in amino acids: CASSTRPNQPQHF. The CDR3 DNA is TGTGCCAGTAGTACCCGGCCAAATCAGCCCCAGCATTTT. Full variable domain (remainder filled in from reference TRBV19 and TRBJ1-5): DGGITQSPKYLFRKEGQNVTLSCEQNLNHDAMYWYRQDPGQGLRLIYYSQIVNDFQKGDIAEGYSVSREKKESFPLTVTSAQKNPTAFYLCASSTRPNQPQHFGDGTRLSIL.

This chain uses TRBV27 with TRBJ1-5; D is undetermined. The germline V gene has CDR1 MNHEY and CDR2 SMNVEV (reference sequence). CDR3 length equals 16 residues. V was trimmed by 6 bases and J by 0 bases, leaving 15 bases between them. The DNA for the CDR3 is TGTGCCAGCAGCCTTATCGCCCTCAATAGCAATCAGCCCCAGCATTTT. It encodes CASSLIALNSNQPQHF.

Comments on this clonotype: It may be a read error: a sequence one base away is much more abundant. The V and J genes are TRBV5-1 and TRBJ2-5; TRBD2 matches 12 bases. In germline, CDR1 is SGHRS, CDR2 YFSETQ. The junction had 10 bases not matched to a gene; V was cut back by 2 bases and J by 11 bases. The CDR3 sequence is 15 residues long. CDR3 sequence (DNA): TGCGCCAGCAGCTTACTAGCGGGGGGCTCCAATGAGCAGTACTTC. Translated, it gives CASSLLAGGSNEQYF.

About this clonotype: A much larger clone is a single base away; this may be a read error. This chain connects TRBV7-6 to TRBJ2-5; D may be TRBD2 (6 bases). CDR3 length: 14 residues. Germline V lookup: CDR1 SGHVS, CDR2 FNYEAQ. With 0 bases removed from V and 11 bases from J, the gap between germline ends came to 16 bases. In DNA, the CDR3 is TGTGCCAGCAGCTTAGCGATGGGGGGTAATGAGCAGTACTTC. Encoded protein: CASSLAMGGNEQYF.

The rearrangement uses TRBV6-6 and TRBJ2-7; a weak D match, TRBD1 (5 bases). The germline gives CDR1 MNHNY, CDR2 SVGAGI (reference sequence). This CDR3 contains 13 residues. Trimming removed 5 bases from V and 4 bases from J, with 12 bases in between. The CDR3 coding sequence is TGTGCCAGCAGTGCCCAGGGTGCTTACGAGCAGTACTTC. As protein: CASSAQGAYEQYF.

The V and J genes are TRBV15 and TRBJ2-1; weak D call: TRBD2 (6 bases). V gave up 0 bases and J gave up 6 bases, with 12 bases separating them. Germline lookup yields CDR1 LNHNV and CDR2 YYDKDF (reference sequence). This CDR3 has 15 amino acids. CDR3 protein: CATSRERAGSNEQFF. The CDR3 region has the DNA TGTGCCACCAGCAGAGAGAGGGCGGGGAGCAATGAGCAGTTCTTC.

In this sample, this clonotype turned up a few times. The chain combines TRBV7-9 with TRBJ1-1; D gene ambiguous. The CDR3 spans 14 residues. Deletions cut 3 bases from V and 0 bases from J, with 8 bases between. The germline CDR1 and CDR2 sequences are SEHNR and FQNEAQ (reference sequence). This CDR3 reads CASSLDELNTEAFF. The CDR3 DNA reads as TGTGCCAGCAGCTTGGATGAATTGAACACTGAAGCTTTCTTT.

The chain joins TRBV2 to TRBJ2-1; TRBD2 matches at 14 bases. The CDR3 is 15 amino acids. Germline CDR1 and CDR2: SNHLY and FYNNEI. V lost 6 bases and J lost 7; bases outside the gene matches: 5. This chain's CDR3 is CASSRTSGGRNEQFF. The DNA for the CDR3 is TGTGCCAGCAGCCGGACTAGCGGGGGGAGGAATGAGCAGTTCTTC.

The V call is TRBV6-4, the J call TRBJ2-1; 12 bases are shared with TRBD2. The CDR3 consists of 15 residues. Germline CDR1 and CDR2: MRHNA and SNTAGT. Trimming removed 4 bases from V and 6 bases from J; junction bases left unmatched: 4. The CDR3 region has the DNA TGTGCCAGCAGTGGCTCTAGCGGGGGGGTCAATGAGCAGTTCTTC. This translates into CASSGSSGGVNEQFF.

The chain recombines TRBV2 with TRBJ2-3; 7 bases agree with TRBD2. Unmatched junction bases numbered 8, after V lost 0 bases and J lost 5 bases. CDR1 and CDR2 from the germline V gene are SNHLY and FYNNEI. The CDR3 runs 16 residues. CDR3 residues: CASSEAGTIKGDTQYF. Written as DNA, the CDR3 is TGTGCCAGCAGTGAAGCGGGGACTATTAAAGGAGATACGCAGTATTTT.

The rearrangement uses TRBV2 and TRBJ2-7; TRBD2 might be the D (5 bases). With the DNA end fitting TRBJ2-5 better, the J assignment may be wrong. Germline V lookup: CDR1 SNHLY, CDR2 FYNNEI. The CDR3 covers 12 residues. The CDR3 nucleotides read TGTGCCAGCAGACGAGGAGGAGGGACCCAGTACTTC. Its translation is CASRRGGGTQYF.

This clonotype was seen at least ten times. The genes are TRBV5-6 and TRBJ2-3, with D unresolved. Looked up from germline, CDR1 is SGHDT and CDR2 is YYEEEE. V lost 2 bases and J lost 6, with 4 bases in between. CDR3 length: 11 amino acids. CDR3: CASSFEDTQYF. The CDR3 nucleotides read TGTGCCAGCAGCTTTGAGGATACGCAGTATTTT.

V usage is TRBV9 and J usage is TRBJ2-5, with 12 bases fitting TRBD1. With V trimmed by 3 bases and J by 5 bases, 11 bases remained unmatched. CDR3 length equals 17 residues. CDR1 SGDLS and CDR2 YYNGEE come from the germline V gene. The CDR3 bases are TGTGCCAGCAGCGCGGGACAGGGGGCGCGAAGTGGGGAGACCCAGTACTTC. This codes for CASSAGQGARSGETQYF.

This clonotype was found many times. In nucleotides, the CDR3 is TGCAGTGCTAGTGGAGGCAGGGGATCTTATAGCAATCAGCCCCAGCATTTT. Residues: CSASGGRGSYSNQPQHF. V usage is TRBV20-1 and J usage is TRBJ1-5; TRBD1 might be the D (6 bases). The V gene lost 3 bases and the J gene lost 0 bases, with 18 bases spanning the gap. The CDR3 has 17 amino acids. In germline, CDR1 is DFQATT, CDR2 SNEGSKA (reference sequence).

Concerning this clonotype: A much larger clone sits a single nucleotide away, making a read error possible. The chain joins TRBV5-1 to TRBJ2-5; no clear D. Trimming pared 0 bases from V and 11 bases from J, leaving 14 bases between. The germline V gene encodes CDR1 SGHRS and CDR2 YFSETQ. The CDR3 is 13 residues long. DNA for the CDR3: TGCGCCAGCAGCTTGGTTAGCAGGATTGAGCAGTACTTC. This sequence encodes CASSLVSRIEQYF.

The chain carries TRBV5-1 and TRBJ2-7; D unresolved. V was cut by 0 bases and J by 1 base, with 14 bases left in between. The length of the CDR3 is 16 residues. The germline V gene encodes CDR1 SGHRS and CDR2 YFSETQ. CDR3 sequence: CASSLDPGPSSYEQYF. The CDR3 coding sequence is TGCGCCAGCAGCTTGGATCCAGGACCCTCATCCTACGAGCAGTACTTC.

This clonotype has just a few counts. The V call is TRBV3-1, the J call TRBJ2-1, with 8 bases identical to TRBD2. The V and J ends lost 4 bases and 10 bases, in that order; junction bases with no gene match: 3. The CDR3 is 12 amino acids. The germline V gene has CDR1 LGHDT and CDR2 YNNKEL (reference sequence). CDR3 loop: CASSRAGVEQFF. CDR3 sequence (DNA): TGTGCCAGCAGCCGAGCGGGGGTAGAGCAGTTCTTC.

Ten or more counts support this clonotype. The chain is built from TRBV20-1 and TRBJ2-3, with 10 bases matching TRBD2. The CDR3 contains 13 residues. Per germline, CDR1 DFQATT and CDR2 SNEGSKA (reference sequence). V was clipped by 6 bases and J by 8 bases; unmatched bases: 8. CDR3 amino acids: CSAGLAAGGTQYF. CDR3 sequence (DNA): TGCAGTGCAGGACTAGCGGCGGGAGGTACGCAGTATTTT.

The J gene is TRBJ2-1, the V gene TRBV7-8; D remains ambiguous. Trimming cost V 10 bases and J 1 base, with 14 bases left between them. Germline V gene sequence: CDR1 SGHVS, CDR2 FQNEAQ. The CDR3 is 14 residues long. CDR3 loop: CATGNGLSYNEQFF. CDR3 DNA: TGTGCCACTGGCAACGGTCTATCCTACAATGAGCAGTTCTTC. Drawing the rest from reference TRBV7-8 and TRBJ2-1, the complete variable domain is GAGVSQSPRYKVAKRGQDVALRCDPISGHVSLFWYQQALGQGPEFLTYFQNEAQLDKSGLPSDRFFAERPEGSVSTLKIQRTQQEDSAVYLCATGNGLSYNEQFFGPGTRLTVL.

The chain employs TRBV6-1 and TRBJ2-7, with a weak D call TRBD2 (6 bases). The ends were cut back, 2 bases at V and 0 bases at J, with 8 bases in the middle. The germline V gene encodes CDR1 MNHNS and CDR2 SASEGT. CDR3 size: 14 residues. The CDR3 DNA reads as TGTGCCAGCAGTGAACACGGGAGCTCCTACGAGCAGTACTTC. It codes for CASSEHGSSYEQYF.

The J gene is TRBJ2-5, the V gene TRBV7-2; 9 bases fit TRBD2. J was trimmed by 2 bases and V by 4 bases; bases with no gene match: 5. Per germline, CDR1 SGHTA and CDR2 FQGNSA. The CDR3 spans 15 residues. Written as DNA, the CDR3 is TGTGCCAGCAGCTCGACGGGACTAGCTCAAGAGACCCAGTACTTC. Its protein is CASSSTGLAQETQYF.